The present TCR beta chain was sequenced within a study of cytomegalovirus exposure and HLA in healthy donors. Use of 60 Vbeta and 13 Jbeta primers characterized the PCR. Some clones are missing from TCRdb's copy, which holds only in-frame ones; the method was immunoSEQ multiplex PCR. The sample holds fewer than 250,000 clones, roughly 80% seen once. This TCR was sampled from a woman aged 25-40 years in good health and CMV-seropositive. The source material was PBMCs.

CDR3 sequence (DNA): TGCAGTGCGTGGGGAGACACTGAAGCTTTCTTT. This codes for CSAWGDTEAFF. This chain links TRBV20-1 with TRBJ1-1; D remains ambiguous. The CDR3 totals 11 residues. Trimming removed 6 bases from V and 3 bases from J, with 8 bases in between. CDR1 DFQATT and CDR2 SNEGSKA come from the germline V gene (reference sequence).